This passage covers 30 T cell receptor beta chains from one sample sequenced in a study of cytomegalovirus exposure and HLA in healthy donors. The protocol was immunoSEQ multiplex PCR, while the TCRdb copy is restricted to in-frame clones and leaves out a portion. Among fewer than 200,000 clones listed, around 81% were seen once. Sequencing input: PBMCs. The origin of the receptors is a woman between 18 and 30 years old in good health and CMV-seropositive.

The V call is TRBV7-9, the J call TRBJ2-7, with D tentatively TRBD1 (6 bases). This CDR3 has 15 amino acids. V lost 5 bases, J lost 5 bases, and 19 bases lay in between. Germline assignment: CDR1 SEHNR and CDR2 FQNEAQ (reference sequence). CDR3 nucleotides: TGTGCCAGCAGCCAATTCACAGGGAAATTCAACGAGCAGTACTTC. Amino acids: CASSQFTGKFNEQYF.

This sequence joins TRBV4-1 and TRBJ1-1; possible D gene TRBD1, 6 bases. Germline assignment: CDR1 MGHRA and CDR2 YSYEKL. The CDR3 has 14 residues. The V end was cut by 3 bases, the J end by 11 bases, with 19 bases between. The DNA of the CDR3 is TGCGCCAGCAGCCATAAAAACAGCCCAGGGGACGCTTTCTTT. Protein: CASSHKNSPGDAFF.

This sequence joins TRBV5-1 and TRBJ1-1; D not certain. The V gene lost 6 bases and the J gene lost 8 bases, with 14 bases spanning the gap. This CDR3 comprises 12 residues. CDR1 is SGHRS, CDR2 YFSETQ, per germline. The CDR3 bases are TGCGCCAGCAAGGTGACGGCGGGGGAAGCTTTCTTT. Translation: CASKVTAGEAFF.

The V gene is TRBV7-6, the J gene TRBJ2-2, with no clear D. This CDR3 is 11 amino acids long. Trimming took 7 bases from V and 5 from J, leaving 5 bases between them. The germline V gene has CDR1 SGHVS and CDR2 FNYEAQ. CDR3 region: CASTGTGELFF. The DNA for the CDR3 is TGTGCCAGCACCGGTACCGGGGAGCTGTTTTTT.

The chain has TRBV28 and TRBJ1-2; D ambiguous. This CDR3 contains 11 residues. The germline gives CDR1 MDHEN, CDR2 SYDVKM. Between the trimmed V and J ends, which lost 3 bases and 6 bases, there was a span of 5 bases. CDR3 amino acids: CASSFSNGYTF. CDR3 DNA: TGTGCCAGCAGTTTTTCCAATGGCTACACCTTC.

The rearrangement uses TRBV5-5 and TRBJ2-3, with 9 bases aligning to TRBD1. Germline trimming cut 2 bases from V and 3 bases from J; bases unmatched to any gene: 13. The germline CDR1 and CDR2 sequences are SGHKS and YYEKEE (reference sequence). The CDR3 loop spans 18 amino acids. CDR3 amino acids: CASSLAPAGTGRTDTQYF. CDR3 DNA: TGTGCCAGCAGCTTAGCACCTGCCGGGACAGGGAGAACAGATACGCAGTATTTT.

The chain is built from TRBV5-1 and TRBJ1-3; D is perhaps TRBD1 (5 bases). The CDR3 has 16 residues. V dropped 3 bases and J dropped 4 bases, with 17 bases sitting between them. Germline-derived CDR1 and CDR2 are SGHRS and YFSETQ. The CDR3 coding sequence is TGCGCCAGCAGCTGGGGACTGGGGAAGGCCGGAAACACCATATATTTT. This sequence encodes CASSWGLGKAGNTIYF. Filled out from reference TRBV5-1 and TRBJ1-3, the complete variable domain reads KAGVTQTPRYLIKTRGQQVTLSCSPISGHRSVSWYQQTPGQGLQFLFEYFSETQRNKGNFPGRFSGRQFSNSRSEMNVSTLELGDSALYLCASSWGLGKAGNTIYFGEGSWLTVV.

The rearrangement joins TRBV10-3 to TRBJ1-2; a possible D gene is TRBD1 (5 bases). V lost 11 bases and J 6 bases, leaving 19 bases between the germline ends. This CDR3 spans 13 amino acids. The germline V gene has CDR1 ENHRY and CDR2 SYGVKD. The CDR3 nucleotides are TGTGCCTTATTTGGTGGGGCGATAGATGGCTACACCTTC. Its translation is CALFGGAIDGYTF.

The CDR3 spells CASSPLAGGLNEQFF. DNA for the CDR3: TGTGCCAGCAGCCCACTAGCGGGGGGCCTCAATGAGCAGTTCTTC. The V call is TRBV7-2, the J call TRBJ2-1; 12 bases fit TRBD2. The germline CDR1 and CDR2 sequences are SGHTA and FQGNSA. CDR3 length: 15 residues. The trim removed 5 bases at V and 6 bases at J, leaving 5 bases unmatched. Based on the CDR3 plus reference TRBV7-2 and TRBJ2-1, the full variable domain is GAGVSQSPSNKVTEKGKDVELRCDPISGHTALYWYRQSLGQGLEFLIYFQGNSAPDKSGLPSDRFSAERTGGSVSTLTIQRTQQEDSAVYLCASSPLAGGLNEQFFGPGTRLTVL.

The gene calls are TRBV15 and TRBJ2-5; tentatively, D is TRBD1 (5 bases). Trimming removed 3 bases from V and 6 bases from J, with 11 bases in between. Germline loops: CDR1 LNHNV, CDR2 YYDKDF (reference sequence). The CDR3 totals 13 residues. DNA for the CDR3: TGTGCCACCAGCAGGGGGCACGAGAAGACCCAGTACTTC. Amino acids: CATSRGHEKTQYF.

V and J are TRBV6-6 and TRBJ2-3; tentatively, D is TRBD2 (6 bases). V was trimmed by 1 base and J by 4 bases, leaving 12 bases between them. This CDR3 region has 15 residues. In germline, CDR1 is MNHNY, CDR2 SVGAGI (reference sequence). The CDR3 reads CASSYLAGTSDTQYF. The CDR3 DNA reads TGTGCCAGCAGTTACTTGGCGGGGACCTCAGATACGCAGTATTTT.

This clone was picked up many times. V is TRBV11-3 and J is TRBJ2-2; weak D call: TRBD2 (5 bases). Germline-derived CDR1 and CDR2 are SGHNT and YENEEA. V lost 5 bases, J lost 4 bases, and 11 bases lay in between. The CDR3 runs to 14 residues. CDR3: CASSPGISTGELFF. The DNA of the CDR3 is TGTGCCAGCAGCCCCGGGATTTCCACCGGGGAGCTGTTTTTT. The full variable domain, its missing parts supplied by reference TRBV11-3 and TRBJ2-2, is EAGVVQSPRYKIIEKKQPVAFWCNPISGHNTLYWYLQNLGQGPELLIRYENEEAVDDSQLPKDRFSAERLKGVDSTLKIQPAELGDSAVYLCASSPGISTGELFFGEGSRLTVL.

The gene calls are TRBV5-4 and TRBJ1-1; D remains ambiguous. Germline V gene lookup returns CDR1 SGHNT and CDR2 YYREEE (reference sequence). This CDR3 is built from 14 residues. Trimming pared 4 bases from V and 3 bases from J, leaving 13 bases between. CDR3 in DNA: TGTGCCAGCAGCCAACGTGACCAGGACACTGAAGCTTTCTTT. Translating gives CASSQRDQDTEAFF.

The J gene is TRBJ1-5, the V gene TRBV2; D gene unclear. Germline V gene lookup returns CDR1 SNHLY and CDR2 FYNNEI. CDR3 size: 14 residues. Trimming took off 6 bases at V and 3 bases at J, with 12 bases between the two ends. The CDR3 DNA sequence: TGTGCCAGCAGGATGGCTGAAACCAATCAGCCCCAGCATTTT. Translated: CASRMAETNQPQHF.

The V call is TRBV29-1, the J call TRBJ1-1; maybe TRBD1 (5 bases). Per germline, CDR1 SQVTM and CDR2 ANQGSEA. CDR3 length: 13 residues. The V and J ends lost 3 bases and 0 bases respectively, with 8 bases between them. The CDR3 reads CSVEGGLNTEAFF. The CDR3 bases are TGCAGCGTTGAGGGGGGTTTGAACACTGAAGCTTTCTTT.

The chain has TRBV13 and TRBJ2-5; TRBD2 matches at 13 bases. V lost 5 bases, J lost 5 bases, and 8 bases stayed unmatched. CDR1 PRHDT and CDR2 FYEKMQ come from the germline V gene (reference sequence). The CDR3 totals 16 residues. CDR3 DNA: TGTGCCAGCAGCCCTCGGACTAGCGGGGGTCTGGAGACCCAGTACTTC. Amino acid sequence: CASSPRTSGGLETQYF. The entire variable domain, with the rest obtained from reference TRBV13 and TRBJ2-5, is as follows: AAGVIQSPRHLIKEKRETATLKCYPIPRHDTVYWYQQGPGQDPQFLISFYEKMQSDKGSIPDRFSAQQFSDYHSELNMSSLELGDSALYFCASSPRTSGGLETQYFGPGTRLLVL.

The chain uses TRBV4-3 and TRBJ2-2, with a possible D match to TRBD2 (5 bases). The V gene's germline CDR1 is LGHNA and CDR2 YSLEER. The CDR3 sequence is 16 residues long. Trimming took off 0 bases at V and 4 bases at J, with 12 bases between the two ends. The CDR3 DNA follows: TGCGCCAGCAGCCAAGATCTAGGAGGTCGCACCGGGGAGCTGTTTTTT. It codes for CASSQDLGGRTGELFF.

A few counts support this clone. The CDR3 DNA reads as TGTGCCAGCAGCTTACTAGGATACACAGATACGCAGTATTTT. Translated: CASSLLGYTDTQYF. The chain joins TRBV7-3 to TRBJ2-3; D is ambiguous. Germline CDR1 SGHTA, CDR2 FQGTGA. Trimming took 2 bases from V and 2 from J, leaving 8 bases between them. The length of the CDR3 is 14 residues.

This clone was recorded only once. This chain's CDR3 is CASSRKTGGSLNEQFF. Written as DNA, the CDR3 is TGTGCCAGCAGTCGGAAGACAGGGGGCTCGTTAAATGAGCAGTTCTTC. This rearrangement joins TRBV2 to TRBJ2-1; 10 bases line up with TRBD1. The CDR3 loop spans 16 amino acids. The germline V gene encodes CDR1 SNHLY and CDR2 FYNNEI. Losses at the gene ends were 5 bases for V and 7 bases for J; bases not matched to a gene: 11.

The chain recombines TRBV5-6 with TRBJ2-3; maybe TRBD2 (6 bases). The CDR3 is 14 residues long. V was cut by 4 bases and J by 3 bases, with 12 bases left in between. Germline CDR1 is SGHDT and CDR2 is YYEEEE. As DNA, the CDR3 is TGTGCCAGCAGCAGGAGGGGTTGGACAGATACGCAGTATTTT. Its protein is CASSRRGWTDTQYF.

The chain has TRBV7-9 and TRBJ2-7; 7 bases agree with TRBD1. Germline trimming cut 1 base from V and 9 bases from J; bases unmatched to any gene: 3. Germline V gene sequence: CDR1 SEHNR, CDR2 FQNEAQ (reference sequence). The CDR3 is made up of 12 amino acids. CDR3 DNA sequence: TGTGCCAGCAGCTTAGACTACAGGGGGCAGTACTTC. This translates into CASSLDYRGQYF.

The sample holds a few counts of this clone. J is TRBJ1-6 and V is TRBV18; 7 bases match TRBD1. This CDR3 is 15 amino acids long. Looked up from germline, CDR1 is KGHSH and CDR2 is LQKENI. J gave up 8 bases and V 6 bases, and 10 bases lay outside the gene matches. The CDR3 DNA follows: TGTGCCAGCTCTCGGGACAGCGGGCCGGATTCACCCCTCCACTTT. Translated, it gives CASSRDSGPDSPLHF.

This chain connects TRBV4-1 to TRBJ1-3; D is unresolved. Germline-derived CDR1 and CDR2 are MGHRA and YSYEKL. Trimming removed 6 bases at V and 0 bases at J, with 6 bases between. CDR3 size: 13 residues. The CDR3 coding sequence is TGCGCCAGCAGATCCGTCTCTGGAAACACCATATATTTT. This codes for CASRSVSGNTIYF.

This clone appeared once. The chain employs TRBV4-1 and TRBJ2-1; maybe TRBD2 (5 bases). V was pared by 3 bases and J by 9 bases, with 9 bases between. The CDR3 has 12 residues. Germline-derived CDR1 and CDR2 are MGHRA and YSYEKL. The CDR3 DNA reads TGCGCCAGCAGCCAGGTCCGGGGTGAGCAGTTCTTC. Protein: CASSQVRGEQFF.

This clone has only a few counts. This chain connects TRBV7-6 to TRBJ1-5, with D unresolved. Trimming removed 5 bases from V and 5 bases from J, with 16 bases in between. Germline V gene lookup returns CDR1 SGHVS and CDR2 FNYEAQ. This CDR3 contains 15 residues. CDR3 amino acids: CASSRGPSGDQPQHF. As DNA, the CDR3 is TGTGCCAGCAGCCGAGGACCAAGCGGCGATCAGCCCCAGCATTTT.

The J gene is TRBJ2-5, the V gene TRBV19; the match to TRBD1 covers 8 bases. Germline CDR1 LNHDA, CDR2 SQIVND (reference sequence). The V gene end was trimmed by 9 bases and the J gene end by 2 bases; junction bases not matched to a gene: 5. CDR3 length: 13 amino acids. The CDR3 DNA reads as TGTGCCAGAGACAGGGGCCATCAAGAGACCCAGTACTTC. Amino acid sequence: CARDRGHQETQYF.

CDR3 sequence (DNA): TGTGCCAGCAGCTTAGGGGCAGGGGCTCGGTATGGCTACACCTTC. Its translation: CASSLGAGARYGYTF. The chain combines TRBV7-2 with TRBJ1-2; tentatively, D is TRBD1 (6 bases). V lost 1 base and J 5 bases, leaving 14 bases between the germline ends. The CDR3 is made up of 15 amino acids. Germline assignment: CDR1 SGHTA and CDR2 FQGNSA.

This chain links TRBV9 with TRBJ2-1; 8 bases are shared with TRBD2. From germline, CDR1 is SGDLS and CDR2 YYNGEE. The V and J ends lost 3 bases and 3 bases, in that order; junction bases with no gene match: 8. The CDR3 has 16 amino acids. The CDR3 region has the DNA TGTGCCAGCAGCGCCCCAGCGGGGGACCACTACAATGAGCAGTTCTTC. This encodes CASSAPAGDHYNEQFF.

Remarks on this clone: The same CDR3 arises from other DNA sequences in this sample as well. This chain joins TRBV6-5 and TRBJ2-7, with a weak D call TRBD1 (5 bases). CDR3 length equals 12 residues. Trimming shortened V by 3 bases and J by 3 bases, and 6 bases separated the two germline ends. Germline assignment: CDR1 MNHEY and CDR2 SVGAGI. CDR3 sequence: CASSYTGYEQYF. CDR3 coding DNA: TGTGCCAGCAGTTATACAGGCTACGAGCAGTACTTC.

The V call is TRBV4-1, the J call TRBJ2-7; 8 nucleotides line up with TRBD2. CDR3 length equals 18 residues. The germline CDR1 and CDR2 sequences are MGHRA and YSYEKL. V dropped 0 bases and J dropped 0; count of bases not matched to a gene: 10. The CDR3 sequence is CASSQEASSGSSSYEQYF. The CDR3 DNA reads TGCGCCAGCAGCCAAGAGGCCTCTAGCGGGTCGAGCTCCTACGAGCAGTACTTC.